This TCR beta chain came from a study of blood T cell repertoires in COVID-19. V lost 3 bases and J lost 3, with 8 bases in between. The CDR3 has 13 amino acids. Germline V lookup: CDR1 MNHNS, CDR2 SASEGT. The data were produced by immunoSEQ multiplex PCR, yet TCRdb's version contains in-frame clones alone and is incomplete. In the table there are approximately 250,000 clones, around 88% of which are singletons. V and J are TRBV6-1 and TRBJ1-1; no firm D call. The source is a man aged 25 to 40 with active or convalescent COVID-19. Sequenced: peripheral blood. The DNA of the CDR3 is TGTGCCAGCAGTGATACGGGAGACACTGAAGCTTTCTTT. Protein sequence: CASSDTGDTEAFF.